This is a list of T cell receptor beta chains from one sample in a study of cytomegalovirus exposure and HLA in healthy donors. Assay used: immunoSEQ multiplex PCR; TCRdb lists only in-frame clones, some missing. This sample carries fewer than 250,000 clones, 65% to 85% of them seen once, and the ten largest clones take about 3.1%. The specimen sequenced was PBMCs. All receptors come from a man aged 25 to 40 in good health and CMV-seronegative. CDR3s include the opening cysteine and the closing phenylalanine or tryptophan. The order of the fields is J gene, clone size, D gene, V gene, CDR3 DNA, CDR3 protein. The D gene is left open where the match is weak. The size of a clone is reported for some rows only, either as once, few or many, or as a class for expanded clones.

TRBJ2-1	-	-	TRBV18	TGTGCCAGCTCACCAGGACAACGCCAATACAATGAGCAGTTCTTC	CASSPGQRQYNEQFF
TRBJ2-7	few	-	TRBV5-1	TGCGCCAGCAGCCAGGGACATCTCTACGAGCAGTACTTC	CASSQGHLYEQYF
TRBJ1-1	once	-	TRBV28	TGTGCCAGCTTACCTACAGGGAGTAACACTGAAGCTTTCTTT	CASLPTGSNTEAFF
TRBJ2-1	once	TRBD2	TRBV6-5	TGTGCCAGCAGTTATCTTCTTGAGACTAGCGGTAATGAGCAGTTCTTC	CASSYLLETSGNEQFF
TRBJ1-2	-	TRBD1	TRBV12-5	TGTGCTAATGGTTTGGCCTCCAGGGGGGTCTTAATCGGCTACACCTTC	CANGLASRGVLIGYTF
TRBJ2-3	-	TRBD1	TRBV6-1	TGTGCCAGCAGTGAGCCTGGACAGGGCCGGGATACGCAGTATTTT	CASSEPGQGRDTQYF
TRBJ2-3	-	TRBD1	TRBV5-1	TGCGCCAGCTCGACACAGGGGGCAAGTACAGATACGCAGTATTTT	CASSTQGASTDTQYF
TRBJ1-5	few	TRBD1	TRBV5-5	TGTGCCAGCAGCTCCGGGACAGGTGGGATCAATCAGCCCCAGCATTTT	CASSSGTGGINQPQHF
TRBJ2-5	-	-	TRBV7-2	TGTGCCAGCAGCATTACACTACTCGCGAGGGAGACCCAGTACTTC	CASSITLLARETQYF
TRBJ2-3	-	-	TRBV19	TGTGCCAGTAGTACCGGTACCCCTTCCGCAGATACGCAGTATTTT	CASSTGTPSADTQYF
TRBJ2-1	-	TRBD2	TRBV15	TGTGCCACCAGCAGAGGGACTAGCGGGGGCCCGTCCTACAATGAGCAGTTCTTC	CATSRGTSGGPSYNEQFF
TRBJ2-3	few	TRBD2	TRBV5-6	TGTGCCAGCAGCCCCGGACTAGCGGGGGGGCCGGAAGATACGCAGTATTTT	CASSPGLAGGPEDTQYF
TRBJ2-7	-	-	TRBV4-3	TGCGCCAGCAGCCAAACCCTGGTGAATTACGAGCAGTACTTC	CASSQTLVNYEQYF
TRBJ2-1	-	-	TRBV28	TGTGCCAGCACGGCTAGCTCCTACAATGAGCAGTTCTTC	CASTASSYNEQFF
TRBJ2-5	-	-	TRBV6-5	TGTGCCAGCAGAAAGGGGCCCGACCGTGGGGAGACCCAGTACTTC	CASRKGPDRGETQYF
TRBJ1-1	-	-	TRBV7-8	TGTGCCAGCAGCTTAGAACTGCAGGGATGGACTGAAGCTTTCTTT	CASSLELQGWTEAFF
TRBJ2-7	-	-	TRBV27	TGTGCCAGCAGTTTATCGAGGAGCTCCTACGAGCAGTACTTC	CASSLSRSSYEQYF
TRBJ2-1	-	TRBD2	TRBV9	TGTGCCAGCAGCGCAGGGACTAGCGACAATGAGCAGTTCTTC	CASSAGTSDNEQFF
TRBJ2-7	-	TRBD1	TRBV5-1	TGCGCCAGCAGCTTGGACAGGGGCTCCTACGAGCAGTACTTC	CASSLDRGSYEQYF
TRBJ2-2	-	-	TRBV19	TGTGCCAGTACCCGCAATGGAGTAATGGGTTTCGGGGAGCTGTTTTTT	CASTRNGVMGFGELFF
TRBJ2-3	-	TRBD2	TRBV9	TGTGCCAGCAGCGCCCCAGGGACTAGCCGCACAGATACGCAGTATTTT	CASSAPGTSRTDTQYF
TRBJ2-2	-	TRBD2	TRBV11-2	TGTGCCAGCAGCTTAGTCCTCCTGCTGAGCGGGGGGACCGGGGAGCTGTTTTTT	CASSLVLLLSGGTGELFF
TRBJ1-6	-	-	TRBV5-1	TGCGCCAGCAGCTTGGGCAGGGATAATTCACCCCTCCACTTT	CASSLGRDNSPLHF
TRBJ1-1	-	TRBD1	TRBV28	TGTGCCAGCAGTCCACCGACAGGGATGAACACTGAAGCTTTCTTT	CASSPPTGMNTEAFF
TRBJ1-1	-	TRBD1	TRBV23-1	TGCGCCAGCAGTCGGTCGACAGGGTGTGACACTGAAGCTTTCTTT	CASSRSTGCDTEAFF
TRBJ1-1	-	TRBD1	TRBV18	TGTGCCAGCTCACCCAGACAGGGGATCACTGAAGCTTTCTTT	CASSPRQGITEAFF
TRBJ2-5	-	TRBD2	TRBV9	TGTGCCAGCAGCGGCGGACTAGCGGCGCACCAAGAGACCCAGTACTTC	CASSGGLAAHQETQYF
TRBJ2-2	-	TRBD1	TRBV7-9	TGTGCCAGCAGCTCAATCCTCAGGGGGCGAGGCACCGGGGAGCTGTTTTTT	CASSSILRGRGTGELFF
TRBJ1-4	-	-	TRBV28	TGTGCCAGCGGGTCCGGGGTAGGTGAAAAACTGTTTTTT	CASGSGVGEKLFF
TRBJ2-1	few	TRBD2	TRBV27	TGTGCCAGCAGTTTTACTAGCGCCACCTACAATGAGCAGTTCTTC	CASSFTSATYNEQFF
TRBJ2-1	-	-	TRBV4-3	TGCGCCAGCAGCCTCCGGGGTCAACCGGAGCAGTTCTTC	CASSLRGQPEQFF
TRBJ1-2	-	TRBD1	TRBV6-1	TGTGCCAGCAGCCTGACAGGGGATTATGGCTACACCTTC	CASSLTGDYGYTF
TRBJ1-2	-	-	TRBV6-5	TGTGCCAGCAGCCCTTACGCCCAGGGTTACAATGGCTACACCTTC	CASSPYAQGYNGYTF
TRBJ1-5	-	-	TRBV5-6	TGTGCCAGCAGCGCATGGACTTCCCTGATTTGGGAGCCCCAGCATTTT	CASSAWTSLIWEPQHF
TRBJ2-5	-	-	TRBV9	TGTGCCAGCACCCCCGGGGTCGGGTTCCGAGGAGAGACCCAGTACTTC	CASTPGVGFRGETQYF
TRBJ1-1	-	-	TRBV11-1	TGTGCCAGCAGCTTATCCCCTCGGACTGAAGCTTTCTTT	CASSLSPRTEAFF
TRBJ1-6	-	-	TRBV7-9	TGTGCCAGCAGCTTAGGTCAGTTTAATTCACCCCTCCACTTT	CASSLGQFNSPLHF
TRBJ2-5	-	TRBD2	TRBV7-8	TGTGCCAGCAGCTTAGGCCTAGCGGTCGAGGAGACCCAGTACTTC	CASSLGLAVEETQYF
TRBJ2-7	once	-	TRBV9	TGTGCCAGCAGCCCCGGGGGTGAGGGGGGGGTTTCTTACGAGCAGTACTTC	CASSPGGEGGVSYEQYF
TRBJ1-1	-	-	TRBV28	TGTGCCAGCAGTGAAGGGGTGAACACTGAAGCTTTCTTT	CASSEGVNTEAFF
TRBJ2-5	-	-	TRBV7-9	TGTGCCAGCAGCTGGCAGGGAAAGGAGACCCAGTACTTC	CASSWQGKETQYF
TRBJ1-5	few	-	TRBV28	TGTGCCAGCAGATTCGGCGGAAATCAGCCCCAGCATTTT	CASRFGGNQPQHF
TRBJ1-1	-	TRBD1	TRBV18	TGTGCCAGCTCATCACGGGACAGTGAAGCTTTCTTT	CASSSRDSEAFF
TRBJ2-7	-	TRBD2	TRBV6-6	TGTGCCAGTCAACTCTGGACTAGCGGGGACTACGAGCAGTACTTC	CASQLWTSGDYEQYF
TRBJ2-1	-	TRBD1	TRBV27	TGTGCCAGCAGTTTCGGGACAGGGGTTGGCAATGAGCAGTTCTTC	CASSFGTGVGNEQFF
TRBJ2-1	-	TRBD2	TRBV11-1	TGTGCCAGCAGCTTACGTGGGGTGGCGGGGGTGGATGAGCAGTTCTTC	CASSLRGVAGVDEQFF
TRBJ2-1	-	-	TRBV9	TGTGCCAGCAGCTCAAACACAGGGTTCGATGAGCAGTTCTTC	CASSSNTGFDEQFF
TRBJ2-5	-	-	TRBV5-1	TGCGCCAGCAGCTTAAGGAACAGCCAAAAGACCCAGTACTTC	CASSLRNSQKTQYF